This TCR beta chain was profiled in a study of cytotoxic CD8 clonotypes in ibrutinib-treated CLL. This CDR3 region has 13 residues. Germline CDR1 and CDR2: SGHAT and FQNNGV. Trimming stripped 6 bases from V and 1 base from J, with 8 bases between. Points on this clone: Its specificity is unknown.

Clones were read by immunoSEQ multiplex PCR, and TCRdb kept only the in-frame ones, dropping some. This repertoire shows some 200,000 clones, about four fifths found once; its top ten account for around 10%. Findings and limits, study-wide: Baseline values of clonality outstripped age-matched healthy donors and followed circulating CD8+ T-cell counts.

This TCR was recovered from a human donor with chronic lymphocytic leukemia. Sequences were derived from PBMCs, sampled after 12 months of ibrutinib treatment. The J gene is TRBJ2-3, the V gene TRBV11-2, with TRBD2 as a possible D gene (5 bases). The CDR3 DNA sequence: TGTGCCAGCAGGGAGGAGGGCACAGATACGCAGTATTTT. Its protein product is CASREEGTDTQYF.